The T cell receptor (beta chain) described here comes from a study of monozygotic twins with inflammatory bowel disease. Study-wide results and limits: No difference was seen in repertoire similarity between concordant and discordant twins, possibly from limited power. IBD-affected twins scored below their healthy co-twins in TCRbeta diversity (inverse Simpson).

About this clonotype itself: Its antigen remains unknown.

The CDR3 is made up of 11 amino acids. Per germline, CDR1 MGHRA and CDR2 YSYEKL. Blood was drawn at approximately 2.3 ml per donor. TCRdb processed the 5' RACE reads again and assigns one entry to each CDR3 protein, with no DNA. The sample is made up of a few hundred thousand distinct CDR3 sequences, and the top ten hold 1.5% to 2% of it. Sequenced sample: blood. This sequence joins TRBV4-1 and TRBJ2-2. The source of this sequence is a human donor with ulcerative colitis or Crohn's disease, or a healthy co-twin of an affected twin (not recorded which). The CDR3 spells CASSHFGELFF.